Listed below are T cell receptor beta chains from one sample, sequenced in a study of blood T cell repertoires in COVID-19. Only in-frame clones appear in the TCRdb table, and some are missing; sequencing was by immunoSEQ multiplex PCR. This sample has about 200,000 clones, with more than 75% found just once. Material: peripheral blood. These receptors came from a woman older than 75 with acute or convalescent COVID-19. Each CDR3 is given with its conserved first and last residue. D genes are given only for firm matches. The size of a clone is reported for some rows only, either as once, few or many, or as a class for expanded clones.

TRBJ2-1 | TRBD2 | . | TRBV4-3 | TGCGCCAGCAGCCAAGGACTACTAGCGGGAGGGTACAATGAGCAGTTCTTC | CASSQGLLAGGYNEQFF
TRBJ1-3 | TRBD1 | few | TRBV4-3 | TGCGCCAGCAGCCAAAGACAGGGTTCAGGAAACACCATATATTTT | CASSQRQGSGNTIYF
TRBJ1-2 | TRBD1 | . | TRBV6-5 | TGTGCCAGCAGCCTCAGTGGACAGGGTTACGGCTACACCTTC | CASSLSGQGYGYTF
TRBJ2-3 | . | . | TRBV5-1 | TGCGCCAGCAGTCGCGTTCAACCGACAGATACGCAGTATTTT | CASSRVQPTDTQYF
TRBJ2-1 | . | . | TRBV7-3 | TGTGCCAGCAGCCCTAGTGGGAGCTCCTACAATGAGCAGTTCTTC | CASSPSGSSYNEQFF
TRBJ2-5 | . | . | TRBV9 | TGTGCCAGCAGCCCCCACAGGGAGTGGGAGACCCAGTACTTC | CASSPHREWETQYF
TRBJ1-4 | TRBD1 | . | TRBV19 | TGTGCCAGTACCGTTGGACAGGGCGAATATGAAAAACTGTTTTTT | CASTVGQGEYEKLFF
TRBJ1-2 | TRBD1 | few | TRBV7-9 | TGTGCCAGCAGCACTTCCCGGACAGGGTATGGTTTGGACTATGGCTACACCTTC | CASSTSRTGYGLDYGYTF
TRBJ1-6 | . | . | TRBV2 | TGTGCCAGCAGGAGACAGTTGGTTAATTCACCCCTCCACTTT | CASRRQLVNSPLHF
TRBJ1-5 | . | . | TRBV19 | TGTGCCAGTAGTCCCCCTCCCCTGGGGGGACAGCCCCAGCATTTT | CASSPPPLGGQPQHF
TRBJ2-3 | . | . | TRBV4-3 | TGCGCCAGCAGCCAGCAACTAAGCACAGATACGCAGTATTTT | CASSQQLSTDTQYF
TRBJ1-1 | . | . | TRBV29-1 | TGCAGCGTTGCCCAGGGGCGAGACACTGAAGCTTTCTTT | CSVAQGRDTEAFF
TRBJ2-7 | . | . | TRBV6-6 | TGTGCCAGCACACTTCAGGGCCAATACGAGCAGTACTTC | CASTLQGQYEQYF
TRBJ2-7 | . | . | TRBV4-1 | TGCGCCAGCAGCCAAGGGCTGCCGTCCTACGAGCAGTACTTC | CASSQGLPSYEQYF
TRBJ1-2 | . | . | TRBV6-4 | TGTGCCAGCAGTGACGGTATAAGTACAGGAAACTATGGCTACACCTTC | CASSDGISTGNYGYTF
TRBJ1-4 | TRBD1 | . | TRBV2 | TGTGCCACCAGAACCCAGGGGACAGTAAATGAAAAACTGTTTTTT | CATRTQGTVNEKLFF
TRBJ2-1 | TRBD2 | . | TRBV5-1 | TGCGCCAGCAGCTTGGAACTAGCGGGAGTCAATGAGCAGTTCTTC | CASSLELAGVNEQFF
TRBJ1-3 | . | . | TRBV29-1 | TGCAGCGTTGGGCCAAGCTCTGGAAACACCATATATTTT | CSVGPSSGNTIYF
TRBJ2-2 | . | . | TRBV6-5 | TGTGCCAGCAGTTACGGGGGCCCGAACACCGGGGAGCTGTTTTTT | CASSYGGPNTGELFF
TRBJ1-1 | TRBD1 | . | TRBV6-5 | TGTGCCAGCAGTTTAGACAGGGGCCAGAACACTGAAGCTTTCTTT | CASSLDRGQNTEAFF
TRBJ2-7 | TRBD2 | . | TRBV5-1 | TGCGCCAGCAACCCGACGGGGCGGGAGAACTTCGAGCAGTACTTC | CASNPTGRENFEQYF
TRBJ2-2 | . | . | TRBV4-3 | TGCGCCAGCAGCCAAGAAGATGGGACATTGAACACCGGGGAGCTGTTTTTT | CASSQEDGTLNTGELFF
TRBJ1-4 | TRBD1 | . | TRBV6-6 | TGTGCCAGCAGTTACTTAGGGGACAGGAATGAAAAACTGTTTTTT | CASSYLGDRNEKLFF
TRBJ2-7 | . | . | TRBV2 | TGTGCCAGCAGTGATACAGAGAGGGACGAGCAGTACTTC | CASSDTERDEQYF
TRBJ2-3 | TRBD1 | . | TRBV24-1 | TGTGCCACCAGTGATCCCGGACCGACAGGGGCCCAAGATACGCAGTATTTT | CATSDPGPTGAQDTQYF
TRBJ2-1 | . | . | TRBV5-1 | TGCGCCAGCAGCTTAGTCCGGCGGGCCGTGTACAATGAGCAGTTCTTC | CASSLVRRAVYNEQFF
TRBJ1-1 | . | . | TRBV28 | TGTGCCAGCCCAGGGGCCACGGGCCCGGGGAACACTGAAGCTTTCTTT | CASPGATGPGNTEAFF
TRBJ1-3 | TRBD1 | . | TRBV4-2 | TGTGCCAGCAGCCATGGTGACAGGGACATCAGGCTGGGAAACACCATATATTTT | CASSHGDRDIRLGNTIYF
TRBJ1-4 | TRBD1 | once | TRBV5-1 | TGCGCCAGCAGCTTTCAGGGGGCTGTTGGTGAAAAACTGTTTTTT | CASSFQGAVGEKLFF
TRBJ2-7 | . | . | TRBV19 | TGTGCCAGTAGTATCGCAGCTAGCTCCTACGAGCAGTACTTC | CASSIAASSYEQYF
TRBJ1-6 | TRBD1 | . | TRBV19 | TGTGCCAGTAGTATCAAAAGCCCAACAGGGGCCTATAATTCACCCCTCCACTTT | CASSIKSPTGAYNSPLHF
TRBJ2-7 | . | . | TRBV21-1 | TGTGCCAGCAGCCCTTACGGGGACATTTGCTACGAGCAGTACTTC | CASSPYGDICYEQYF
TRBJ1-1 | . | few | TRBV7-2 | TGTGCCAGCAGCCAGGAAATGAACACTGAAGCTTTCTTT | CASSQEMNTEAFF
TRBJ2-1 | TRBD2 | . | TRBV6-2/TRBV6-3 | TGTGCCAGCAGTTACTCCCTAGGGATCCGGACTAGCGGGAGTTCGGATGAGCAGTTCTTC | CASSYSLGIRTSGSSDEQFF
TRBJ2-5 | . | . | TRBV19 | TGTGCCAGTGGATCTAGCGACCAAGAGACCCAGTACTTC | CASGSSDQETQYF
TRBJ1-1 | . | . | TRBV19 | TGTGCCAGTAACTCCCCTTCACTGACAGCCAGCACTGAAGCTTTCTTT | CASNSPSLTASTEAFF
TRBJ1-2 | . | once | TRBV6-6 | TGTGCCAGCAGTCGGCAGGGGCGCTATGGCTACACCTTC | CASSRQGRYGYTF
TRBJ1-2 | TRBD1 | . | TRBV18 | TGTGCCAGCTCACCTGCACAGGACAGGATCTATGGCTACACCTTC | CASSPAQDRIYGYTF
TRBJ1-5 | . | once | TRBV5-1 | TGCGCCAGCAGCTTGTACGGGGGAATCAATCAGCCCCAGCATTTT | CASSLYGGINQPQHF
TRBJ1-1 | . | few | TRBV27 | TGTGCCAGCAGTTCGAGGGAGACGAACACTGAAGCTTTCTTT | CASSSRETNTEAFF
TRBJ1-2 | . | . | TRBV21-1 | TGTGCCATTCGACAGAGCGAGTATGGCTACACCTTC | CAIRQSEYGYTF
TRBJ1-4 | TRBD1 | . | TRBV28 | TGTGCCAGCAGCCAGACAGGGGGCCAAAAACTGTTTTTT | CASSQTGGQKLFF
TRBJ1-2 | TRBD1 | . | TRBV30 | TGTGCCTGGAGTTACGCCGGGACAGGACTTAACTATGGCTACACCTTC | CAWSYAGTGLNYGYTF
TRBJ2-1 | TRBD2 | . | TRBV3-1/TRBV3-2 | TGTGCCAGCAGCCTCCGGGCGGGAGAGACCTACAATGAGCAGTTCTTC | CASSLRAGETYNEQFF
TRBJ1-5 | . | . | TRBV18 | TGTGCCAGCTCACCACCTGGATCGCAGGGGAGTCAGCCCCAGCATTTT | CASSPPGSQGSQPQHF
TRBJ2-5 | . | . | TRBV7-3 | TGTGCCAGCAGCTTACTAGCAGCCCAGGGAGGAGAGACCCAGTACTTC | CASSLLAAQGGETQYF
TRBJ1-1 | . | . | TRBV7-9 | TGTGCCAGCAAGCATACTTTGAACACTGAAGCTTTCTTT | CASKHTLNTEAFF
TRBJ1-2 | TRBD1 | . | TRBV2 | TGTGCCAGCAGTGCCCCGACAGGGGGTGATGGCTACACCTTC | CASSAPTGGDGYTF
TRBJ2-5 | TRBD2 | . | TRBV20-1 | TGCAGTGCTAGTCGGGGCGGGAGAAGAGAGACCCAGTACTTC | CSASRGGRRETQYF